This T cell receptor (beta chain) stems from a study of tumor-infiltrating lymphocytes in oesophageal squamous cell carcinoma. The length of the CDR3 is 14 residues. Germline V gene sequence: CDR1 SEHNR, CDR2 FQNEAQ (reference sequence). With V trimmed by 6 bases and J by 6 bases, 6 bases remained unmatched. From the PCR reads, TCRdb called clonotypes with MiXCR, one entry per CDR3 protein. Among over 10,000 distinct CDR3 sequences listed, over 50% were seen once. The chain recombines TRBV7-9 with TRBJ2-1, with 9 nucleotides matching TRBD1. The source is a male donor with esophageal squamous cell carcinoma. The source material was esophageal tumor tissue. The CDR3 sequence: CASRRGQGGNEQFF. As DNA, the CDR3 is TGTGCCAGCAGACGGGGACAGGGAGGCAATGAGCAGTTCTTC. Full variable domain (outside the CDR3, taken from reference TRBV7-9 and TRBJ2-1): DTGVSQNPRHKITKRGQNVTFRCDPISEHNRLYWYRQTLGQGPEFLTYFQNEAQLEKSRLLSDRFSAERPKGSFSTLEIQRTEQGDSAMYLCASRRGQGGNEQFFGPGTRLTVL.